The following is a T cell receptor (beta chain) sequence with its context. Which antigen it targets is not known. Within one base of it there is no much larger clone, and no base qualities were kept. V is pruned by 4 bases and J by 7 bases, leaving 7 bases of the junction without a gene match. The CDR3 runs 15 amino acids, cysteine and phenylalanine included. The read is trimmed to its CDR3 DNA, 45 bases read in frame from base 1. Taken from the germline V gene (reference sequence), the CDR1 and CDR2 loops are MNHNY and SVGAGI. Patients were selected on the basis of adequate residual fresh-frozen tumor tissue and more than two years of available survival data. Molecular status otherwise varied across the glioblastoma patients, but none of them carried an isocitrate dehydrogenase mutation. PBMC were collected before vaccination, two weeks after the third vaccination, and at tumor progression when it occurred. The Qiagen DNeasy Blood extraction Kit was used to extract genomic DNA.

TCRB CDR3 regions were amplified from 2 ug genomic DNA, or all available DNA if less, using the immunoSEQ assay. For multiplex PCR, 60 forward primers for TCR V beta segments and 13 reverse primers for J beta segments were used. Synthetic control templates were spiked into each sample at limiting dilution to estimate reads per starting template. Reads of 87 bp were generated by sequencing on the Illumina HiSeq System. As for how the authors treated the data: PCR and sequencing errors were removed by a nearest neighbor algorithm that merged closely related sequences. TCR overlap was measured as the percentage of unique tumor TCR beta sequences that were also present in the peripheral blood of the same patient. The source is immuneACCESS, and TCRdb retained only in-frame sequences with V and J called. Part of the clones is not carried over; for the studies checked, unresolved V genes explain less than half of this, and the remainder is unexplained. V, J and clone size derive from that table, while D and trimming were established from the DNA sequence. The sample records about 92,000 clones, 65% to 90% of which are singletons. The top ten clonotypes cover more than 15% of the sample.

The sample comes from a study of glioma-infiltrating T cells after dendritic cell vaccination (TCRdb year 2016). For context, the study as a whole: The cohort comprised about 15 glioblastoma patients from Phase I and II dendritic cell vaccination trials, 9 newly diagnosed and 6 with recurrent disease. Patients received autologous tumor lysate-pulsed dendritic cell vaccination between 2003 and 2012. The vaccine was prepared from monocyte-derived dendritic cells that were cultured for roughly seven days with IL-4 and GM-CSF and then pulsed overnight with autologous tumor lysate. Three intradermal dendritic cell vaccine injections were administered to patients at biweekly intervals in the arm below the axilla. Deep sequencing of TCR beta CDR3 regions was used to quantify tumor-infiltrating lymphocyte content and compare tumor and blood repertoires in dendritic cell-vaccinated glioblastoma patients. Survival after dendritic cell vaccination was correlated with TCR sequencing metrics such as TIL content and the overlap between tumor and blood repertoires.

The paper as a whole reports these results and caveats: The cohort was small and heterogeneous, and full blood and tumor sets were available for few patients, with initial-recurrent tumor pairs available for even fewer patients. The response model built on TCR overlap across three groups was characterized as speculative, with prospective validation still needed. No direct relationship between TCR clonality and survival was found, suggesting that a diverse polyclonal response may matter. After dendritic cell vaccination, a higher estimated pretreatment TIL content predicted longer time to progression and longer overall survival.

The source of this sequence is a human donor with glioblastoma. Material: blood, obtained before dendritic cell vaccination. In this chain, TRBV6-6 is recombined with TRBJ2-1; 10 junctional bases match TRBD1. The base sequence is TGTGCCAGCAGTTTCCTCGGGGACAGGGGAAATGAGCAGTTCTTC. Its protein product is CASSFLGDRGNEQFF.